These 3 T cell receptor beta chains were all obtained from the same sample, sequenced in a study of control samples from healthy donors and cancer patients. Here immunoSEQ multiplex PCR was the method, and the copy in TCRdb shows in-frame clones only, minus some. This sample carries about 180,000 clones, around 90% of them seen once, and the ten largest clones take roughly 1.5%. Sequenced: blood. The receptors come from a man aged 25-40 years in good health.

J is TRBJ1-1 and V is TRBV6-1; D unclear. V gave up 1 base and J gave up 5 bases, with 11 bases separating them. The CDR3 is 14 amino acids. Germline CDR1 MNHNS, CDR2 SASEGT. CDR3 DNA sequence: TGTGCCAGCAGTGAAGTCGCAGGATGGACTGAAGCTTTCTTT. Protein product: CASSEVAGWTEAFF.

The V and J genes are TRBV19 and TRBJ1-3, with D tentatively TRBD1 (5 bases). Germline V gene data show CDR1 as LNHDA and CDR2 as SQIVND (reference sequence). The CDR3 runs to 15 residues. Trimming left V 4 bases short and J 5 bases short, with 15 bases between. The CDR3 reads CASSTTLGPRNTIYF. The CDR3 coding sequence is TGTGCCAGTAGTACAACCCTGGGACCGCGAAACACCATATATTTT. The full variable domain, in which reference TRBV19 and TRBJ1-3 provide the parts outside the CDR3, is DGGITQSPKYLFRKEGQNVTLSCEQNLNHDAMYWYRQDPGQGLRLIYYSQIVNDFQKGDIAEGYSVSREKKESFPLTVTSAQKNPTAFYLCASSTTLGPRNTIYFGEGSWLTVV.

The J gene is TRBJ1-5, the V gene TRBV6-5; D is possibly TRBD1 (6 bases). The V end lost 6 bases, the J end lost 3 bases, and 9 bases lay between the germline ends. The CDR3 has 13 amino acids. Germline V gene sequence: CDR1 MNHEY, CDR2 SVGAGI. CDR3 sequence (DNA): TGTGCCAGCAGCCGGGACAACAATCAGCCCCAGCATTTT. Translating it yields CASSRDNNQPQHF.